The next 28 T cell receptor beta chains were all read from a single sample in a study of identical twins. Via MiXCR, TCRdb re-called the 5' RACE reads, giving one row per CDR3 protein. The sample lists about 100,000 distinct CDR3 sequences, about 6% seen once, with roughly 12% in the top ten. The sample comprised memory T cells sorted from blood. These receptors all come from a woman between 45 and 65 years old in good health.

This clonotype was seen repeatedly, ten times or more. The chain carries TRBV10-3 and TRBJ1-1; perhaps TRBD1 as D (6 bases). V was trimmed by 7 bases and J by 1 base, leaving 10 bases between them. This CDR3 region has 13 residues. Per germline, CDR1 ENHRY and CDR2 SYGVKD. The CDR3 nucleotides are TGTGCCATCACCCGGACAGAGAACACTGAAGCTTTCTTT. As protein: CAITRTENTEAFF.

The chain links TRBV6-6 to TRBJ2-3, with 7 bases identical to TRBD2. This CDR3 is 16 amino acids long. CDR1 and CDR2 from the germline V gene are MNHNY and SVGAGI (reference sequence). The V gene end was trimmed by 5 bases and the J gene end by 2 bases; junction bases not matched to a gene: 10. The CDR3 DNA is TGTGCCAGCAGTCCCGGGGGGAGCGGTTACACAGATACGCAGTATTTT. Protein sequence: CASSPGGSGYTDTQYF.

This clonotype was detected ten times or more. This chain uses TRBV12-3 or TRBV12-4 with TRBJ1-2; 8 nucleotides align to TRBD1. V lost 5 bases, J lost 0 bases, and 11 bases stayed unmatched. The CDR3 is 17 amino acids. Written as DNA, the CDR3 is TGTGCCAGCAGTCAAATCCAAGGACAGGGTTCTAACTATGGCTACACCTTC. This codes for CASSQIQGQGSNYGYTF.

This clonotype was counted ten times or more. The chain links TRBV2 to TRBJ2-1, with TRBD2 identical over 13 bases. Germline lookup yields CDR1 SNHLY and CDR2 FYNNEI. The trim removed 10 bases at V and 8 bases at J, leaving 5 bases unmatched. This CDR3 comprises 13 residues. The CDR3 reads CAIGLAGEDEQFF. The CDR3 nucleotides are TGTGCCATCGGACTAGCGGGAGAGGATGAGCAGTTCTTC. Together with reference TRBV2 and TRBJ2-1, the CDR3 gives the full variable domain: EPEVTQTPSHQVTQMGQEVILRCVPISNHLYFYWYRQILGQKVEFLVSFYNNEISEKSEIFDDQFSVERPDGSNFTLKIRSTKLEDSAMYFCAIGLAGEDEQFFGPGTRLTVL.

This clonotype was seen at least ten times. In DNA form, the CDR3 reads TGTGCCAGCAGTTCACCTCGGGGGATACAAGAGACCCAGTACTTC. Its protein product is CASSSPRGIQETQYF. The chain combines TRBV28 with TRBJ2-5, with D possibly being TRBD2 (6 bases). Germline CDR1 reads MDHEN; CDR2 reads SYDVKM. This CDR3 region has 15 residues. Trimming took 4 bases from V and 2 from J, leaving 14 bases between them.

This chain links TRBV12-3 or TRBV12-4 with TRBJ1-2; TRBD1 matches 8 bases. This CDR3 has 11 residues. With 5 bases clipped from V and 9 bases from J, the junction kept 2 bases outside the gene matches. CDR3 DNA: TGTGCCAGCAGTCGGGACAGGAGCTACACCTTC. This sequence encodes CASSRDRSYTF.

The chain is built from TRBV20-1 and TRBJ2-5; 7 positions agree with TRBD2. J was trimmed by 1 base and V by 7 bases; bases with no gene match: 9. In germline, CDR1 is DFQATT, CDR2 SNEGSKA (reference sequence). The CDR3 runs 14 residues. The CDR3 nucleotides are TGCAGTGTATACAAGGCGGGAGCCCAAGAGACCCAGTACTTC. It is translated as CSVYKAGAQETQYF.

In this sample, this clonotype turned up many times. The chain links TRBV5-1 to TRBJ2-4; 10 bases are shared with TRBD1. Germline trimming cut 4 bases from V and 8 bases from J; bases unmatched to any gene: 9. The CDR3 sequence is 15 residues long. Germline V gene sequence: CDR1 SGHRS, CDR2 YFSETQ. The CDR3, as DNA: TGCGCCAGCAGCCGCGCCGGGACAGGGGAATACATTCAGTACTTC. Its translation: CASSRAGTGEYIQYF.

This clonotype occurred many times. The chain uses TRBV20-1 and TRBJ1-3, with no clear D. CDR1 DFQATT and CDR2 SNEGSKA come from the germline V gene (reference sequence). V dropped 2 bases and J dropped 0 bases, with 11 bases sitting between them. The CDR3 has 15 amino acids. The CDR3 region has the DNA TGCAGTGCTAGAAGCGGCAGCTCCTCTGGAAACACCATATATTTT. It yields the protein CSARSGSSSGNTIYF.

This clonotype was seen many times. The chain combines TRBV6-5 with TRBJ2-7; D is perhaps TRBD2 (6 bases). This CDR3 is built from 15 residues. The V end was cut by 1 base, the J end by 2 bases, with 12 bases between. Per the germline V gene, CDR1 is MNHEY and CDR2 is SVGAGI. CDR3 coding DNA: TGTGCCAGCAGTTACTTAAGCGGAGGGACCTACGAGCAGTACTTC. This translates into CASSYLSGGTYEQYF.

This clonotype was counted many times. This rearrangement joins TRBV14 to TRBJ2-2, with unresolved D. The CDR3 consists of 14 residues. Germline assignment: CDR1 SGHDN and CDR2 FVKESK. V gave up 1 base and J gave up 5 bases, with 8 bases separating them. The CDR3 sequence: CASSQVRGTGELFF. The DNA for the CDR3 is TGTGCCAGCAGCCAAGTACGTGGGACCGGGGAGCTGTTTTTT.

In its sample, this clonotype was seen many times. The CDR3 DNA reads as TGCAGTGCTACTCAGGGCCCCTCTGAAGCTTTCTTT. Protein sequence: CSATQGPSEAFF. The rearrangement uses TRBV20-1 and TRBJ1-1, with a possible D match to TRBD1 (5 bases). Germline CDR1 reads DFQATT; CDR2 reads SNEGSKA (reference sequence). The CDR3 extends over 12 amino acids. The V and J ends lost 4 bases and 6 bases respectively, with 12 bases between them.

This clonotype was picked up many times. The V and J genes are TRBV12-3 or TRBV12-4 and TRBJ2-7, with 7 bases identical to TRBD2. CDR3 size: 14 residues. V was pared by 5 bases and J by 6 bases, with 10 bases of the junction left unmatched. The CDR3 sequence is CASSDGPGTIEQYF. In DNA, the CDR3 is TGTGCCAGCAGTGACGGCCCTGGGACTATCGAGCAGTACTTC.

Ten or more counts support this clonotype. The chain has TRBV6-4 and TRBJ1-1; 7 bases match TRBD1. After removal of 2 bases from V and 3 bases from J, the junction contained 0 bases not matched to a gene. The germline V gene encodes CDR1 MRHNA and CDR2 SNTAGT. The CDR3 has 13 residues. For the CDR3, the DNA is TGTGCCAGCAGTGACAGGGGGCACACTGAAGCTTTCTTT. It codes for CASSDRGHTEAFF.

This clonotype was found many times. The chain recombines TRBV11-2 with TRBJ2-5, with D perhaps TRBD1 (6 bases). The CDR3 is 15 residues long. The germline gives CDR1 SGHAT, CDR2 FQNNGV. Trimming pared 0 bases from V and 5 bases from J, leaving 13 bases between. The CDR3 DNA is TGTGCCAGCAGCTTAGATTCCGCAGGGGCGGAGACCCAGTACTTC. Translating it yields CASSLDSAGAETQYF.

The chain couples TRBV2 to TRBJ2-1; D is undetermined. The V gene's germline CDR1 is SNHLY and CDR2 FYNNEI. V lost 0 bases and J 4 bases, leaving 10 bases between the germline ends. The CDR3 loop spans 15 amino acids. The CDR3 loop reads CASSEATGPYNEQFF. The CDR3 region has the DNA TGTGCCAGCAGTGAAGCCACCGGGCCTTACAATGAGCAGTTCTTC.

CDR3 DNA sequence: TGTGCCTGGAGTGTACCGGACAGGAGAACCGGGGAGCTGTTTTTT. It codes for CAWSVPDRRTGELFF. The chain carries TRBV30 and TRBJ2-2, with 7 bases identical to TRBD1. Trimming at V came to 0 bases and at J to 5 bases, leaving 6 bases not matched to a gene. This CDR3 is 15 amino acids long. From germline, CDR1 is GTSNPN and CDR2 SVGIG (reference sequence). Based on the CDR3 plus reference TRBV30 and TRBJ2-2, the full variable domain is SQTIHQWPATLVQPVGSPLSLECTVEGTSNPNLYWYRQAAGRGLQLLFYSVGIGQISSEVPQNLSASRPQDRQFILSSKKLLLSDSGFYLCAWSVPDRRTGELFFGEGSRLTVL.

This clonotype has at least ten counts. The J gene is TRBJ1-4, the V gene TRBV20-1; no clear D. The CDR3 spans 11 residues. V lost 4 bases to trimming and J lost 8 bases, with 8 bases between them. Germline V gene sequence: CDR1 DFQATT, CDR2 SNEGSKA (reference sequence). The CDR3 here is CSAKNQEKLFF. Written as DNA, the CDR3 is TGCAGTGCTAAAAACCAGGAAAAACTGTTTTTT.

This clonotype was counted only a few times. This rearrangement joins TRBV29-1 to TRBJ1-5, with D possibly matching TRBD1 (6 bases). Trimming removed 6 bases at V and 7 bases at J, with 16 bases between. The CDR3 covers 13 residues. The V gene's germline CDR1 is SQVTM and CDR2 ANQGSEA. The CDR3 nucleotides read TGCAGCGTCCGAGGGGGTCTTGGGCAGCCCCAGCATTTT. Translating it yields CSVRGGLGQPQHF.

This clonotype was counted many times. This chain connects TRBV28 to TRBJ1-2; D is uncertain. CDR3 size: 14 residues. Germline values: CDR1 MDHEN, CDR2 SYDVKM. The V end lost 6 bases, the J end lost 3 bases, and 14 bases lay between the germline ends. The CDR3 reads CASRPQRIYYGYTF. The CDR3 DNA reads as TGTGCCAGCAGACCTCAGAGGATTTACTATGGCTACACCTTC.

This clonotype was seen many times. The chain has TRBV6-5 and TRBJ2-5; no reliable D call. CDR3 size: 17 residues. Trimming took 6 bases from V and 5 from J, leaving 25 bases between them. Germline lookup yields CDR1 MNHEY and CDR2 SVGAGI. Here the CDR3 reads CASSQTQSLLGKETQYF. In nucleotides, the CDR3 is TGTGCCAGCAGCCAAACTCAAAGTCTACTGGGTAAGGAGACCCAGTACTTC.

Many counts were recorded for this clonotype. V usage is TRBV12-3 or TRBV12-4 and J usage is TRBJ2-3; no clear D gene. Trimming took off 5 bases at V and 4 bases at J, with 7 bases between the two ends. The CDR3 consists of 12 residues. CDR3: CASSPQPDTQYF. The CDR3 region has the DNA TGTGCCAGCAGTCCCCAACCAGATACGCAGTATTTT.

This clonotype was counted ten times or more. The chain combines TRBV25-1 with TRBJ2-1; D is uncertain. Trimming cost V 4 bases and J 12 bases, with 13 bases left between them. Germline V lookup: CDR1 MGHDK, CDR2 SYGVNS. This CDR3 contains 12 residues. CDR3 sequence: CASSVIYPLQFF. CDR3 nucleotide sequence: TGTGCCAGCAGTGTCATCTACCCCCTGCAGTTCTTC.

In its sample, this clonotype was seen many times. This chain connects TRBV2 to TRBJ2-7, with D unresolved. The germline gives CDR1 SNHLY, CDR2 FYNNEI. The CDR3 loop spans 12 amino acids. Trimming took 7 bases from V and 9 from J, leaving 16 bases between them. CDR3: CASKEPSSGQYF. As DNA, the CDR3 is TGTGCCAGCAAAGAACCCTCATCAGGGCAGTACTTC.

This chain uses TRBV4-1 with TRBJ2-3; D not certain. The germline V gene has CDR1 MGHRA and CDR2 YSYEKL. The ends were cut back, 0 bases at V and 6 bases at J, with 7 bases in the middle. This CDR3 has 13 residues. The CDR3 DNA sequence: TGCGCCAGCAGCCAAGACGCGACGGATACGCAGTATTTT. Amino acids: CASSQDATDTQYF.

This chain's CDR3 is CASSALAGGRETQYF. CDR3 coding DNA: TGTGCCAGCAGTGCTCTAGCGGGAGGGCGGGAGACCCAGTACTTC. This chain links TRBV6-1 with TRBJ2-5; 12 nucleotides line up with TRBD2. Germline V gene data show CDR1 as MNHNS and CDR2 as SASEGT. V lost 4 bases and J lost 5; bases outside the gene matches: 5. CDR3 length: 15 amino acids.

This clonotype came up a few times. The chain links TRBV4-1 to TRBJ1-1, with a tentative D call TRBD1 (6 bases). Germline V gene data show CDR1 as MGHRA and CDR2 as YSYEKL. The V end was cut by 4 bases, the J end by 3 bases, with 15 bases between. This CDR3 spans 15 amino acids. The DNA of the CDR3 is TGCGCCAGCAGCCGACAGGTGGGGATAGACACTGAAGCTTTCTTT. Translation gives CASSRQVGIDTEAFF.

This clonotype was found many times. V usage is TRBV7-6 and J usage is TRBJ2-1; D not certain. V was cut by 1 base and J by 0 bases, with 7 bases left in between. CDR1 SGHVS and CDR2 FNYEAQ come from the germline V gene. The CDR3 extends over 15 amino acids. This CDR3 reads CASSLGGNSYNEQFF. For the CDR3, the DNA is TGTGCCAGCAGCTTAGGAGGAAACTCCTACAATGAGCAGTTCTTC.